What follows is one T cell receptor beta chain and its context. Its antigen is undetermined. These data are taken from a study of molecular identifiers for immune sequencing clone quantification. Whole-study findings and limits: Spike-in Jurkat TCR RNA from a single cell reportedly registered among one million naive cells. Highly expanded clone sizes could be underestimated by identical TCR molecules sharing a barcode. Beyond 20 RNA copies, clones held over 99% of effector molecules, compared with under 1% in naive cells.

Germline CDR1 and CDR2: MNHEY and SVGEGT. The junction had 15 bases not matched to a gene; V was cut back by 5 bases and J by 3 bases. The CDR3 runs 17 residues. Bulk TCR library preparation followed previously described methods with listed TCR primers. TCRdb recomputed calls from the PCR reads with MiXCR, one row per CDR3 protein. Altogether 400,000 to 600,000 distinct CDR3 sequences are present, about 22% being singletons, with the ten largest covering approximately 0.84%. Material for sequencing was naive CD8+ T cells from blood, with Jurkat cell RNA spiked in. Noted subset: FACS-sorted CD8+CD4-CCR7+CD45RA+ naive T cells. This clonotype originated in a human donor in good health. Some libraries in this study had Jurkat cell RNA spiked in. The chain couples TRBV6-2 or TRBV6-3 to TRBJ2-7; TRBD2 matches 8 bases. CDR3 region: CASSPGTNGGARYEQYF. The CDR3, as DNA: TGTGCCAGCAGTCCCGGGACTAACGGGGGGGCCCGCTACGAGCAGTACTTC.